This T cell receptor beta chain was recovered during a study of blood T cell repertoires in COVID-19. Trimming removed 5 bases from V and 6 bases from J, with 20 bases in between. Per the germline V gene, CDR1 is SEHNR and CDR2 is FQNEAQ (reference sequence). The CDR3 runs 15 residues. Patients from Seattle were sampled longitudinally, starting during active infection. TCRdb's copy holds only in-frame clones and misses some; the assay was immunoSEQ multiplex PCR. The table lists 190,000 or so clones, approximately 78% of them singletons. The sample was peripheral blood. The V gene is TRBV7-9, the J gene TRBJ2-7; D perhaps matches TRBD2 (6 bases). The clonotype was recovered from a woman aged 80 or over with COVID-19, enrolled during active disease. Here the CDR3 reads CASSGGTAVRVEQYF. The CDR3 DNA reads TGTGCCAGCAGCGGAGGGACCGCCGTTCGCGTCGAGCAGTACTTC.